The entry that follows covers one T cell receptor (beta chain) sequence. Some clones are missing from TCRdb's copy, which holds only in-frame ones; the method was immunoSEQ multiplex PCR. The sample includes 110,000 or so clones, just over 90% of them seen just once. The data are from a study of T cells after somatic rescue of genetic block. CDR1 is SEHNR, CDR2 FQNEAQ, per germline (reference sequence). The junction had 3 bases not matched to a gene; V was cut back by 1 base and J by 2 bases. The CDR3 covers 15 residues. The TCR originated in a woman aged 18-30 years. Sequencing was done on a sample of peripheral blood mononuclear cells (PBMCs). This chain uses TRBV7-9 with TRBJ2-7; 9 bases align to TRBD1. In nucleotides, the CDR3 is TGTGCCAGCAGCTTAGTTGGACAGGGGACCTACGAGCAGTACTTC. Protein: CASSLVGQGTYEQYF.